The 19 T cell receptor beta chains listed next were all sequenced from one sample in a study of OX40 agonist ivuxolimab in advanced cancers. Sequenced by immunoSEQ multiplex PCR; TCRdb stores in-frame clones only, minus some. The repertoire holds 50,000 to 65,000 clones, with around four fifths as singletons. The sequences come from CD4+ or CD8+ T cells sorted from blood, collected in a trial of the OX40 agonist ivuxolimab. The receptors were gathered from an adult with an advanced solid tumor such as melanoma, head and neck, liver or kidney cancer.

The gene calls are TRBV7-2 and TRBJ1-2; D remains ambiguous. V was trimmed by 3 bases and J by 3 bases, leaving 11 bases between them. In germline, CDR1 is SGHTA, CDR2 FQGNSA. The CDR3 length is 14 residues. CDR3 region: CASSFPGGYYGYTF. The CDR3 DNA reads TGTGCCAGCAGCTTCCCGGGCGGTTACTATGGCTACACCTTC.

This chain joins TRBV9 and TRBJ2-7, with 11 nucleotides matching TRBD2. After removal of 0 bases from V and 6 bases from J, the junction contained 2 bases not matched to a gene. Germline CDR1 SGDLS, CDR2 YYNGEE. The length of the CDR3 is 14 residues. The CDR3 sequence: CASSVELAGVEQYF. In DNA form, the CDR3 reads TGTGCCAGCAGCGTAGAACTAGCGGGAGTCGAGCAGTACTTC. Variable domain in full (rest from reference TRBV9 and TRBJ2-7): DSGVTQTPKHLITATGQRVTLRCSPRSGDLSVYWYQQSLDQGLQFLIQYYNGEERAKGNILERFSAQQFPDLHSELNLSSLELGDSALYFCASSVELAGVEQYFGPGTRLTVT.

The chain has TRBV10-3 and TRBJ1-2, with D possibly being TRBD1 (6 bases). This CDR3 region has 14 residues. Germline CDR1 ENHRY, CDR2 SYGVKD. Trimming removed 6 bases from V and 4 bases from J, with 15 bases in between. DNA of the CDR3: TGTGCCATCAGAACAGGGTTGGGGTCCTATGGCTACACCTTC. Residues: CAIRTGLGSYGYTF.

This chain links TRBV5-1 with TRBJ1-2; 7 bases agree with TRBD1. Per the germline V gene, CDR1 is SGHRS and CDR2 is YFSETQ. J was trimmed by 6 bases and V by 1 base; bases with no gene match: 9. The CDR3 totals 15 residues. The CDR3 DNA reads as TGCGCCAGCAGCTTGTTCCCCCAGGGGGAGGATGGCTACACCTTC. This codes for CASSLFPQGEDGYTF.

This clone was observed a single time. The chain employs TRBV6-1 and TRBJ2-1; tentative D call: TRBD1 (5 bases). V gave up 5 bases and J gave up 5 bases, with 10 bases separating them. There are 13 residues in the CDR3. Germline assignment: CDR1 MNHNS and CDR2 SASEGT. The CDR3 region has the DNA TGTGCCAGCAGTCGGACAAGAAACAATGAGCAGTTCTTC. Translation: CASSRTRNNEQFF.

The chain carries TRBV7-9 and TRBJ1-4; TRBD1 matches 7 bases. The V and J ends lost 5 bases and 8 bases, in that order; junction bases with no gene match: 8. The CDR3 spans 14 residues. CDR1 SEHNR and CDR2 FQNEAQ come from the germline V gene (reference sequence). The CDR3 protein is CASSPQGPEEKLFF. The CDR3 DNA follows: TGTGCCAGCAGCCCACAGGGGCCGGAGGAAAAACTGTTTTTT. Variable domain in full (rest from reference TRBV7-9 and TRBJ1-4): DTGVSQNPRHKITKRGQNVTFRCDPISEHNRLYWYRQTLGQGPEFLTYFQNEAQLEKSRLLSDRFSAERPKGSFSTLEIQRTEQGDSAMYLCASSPQGPEEKLFFGSGTQLSVL.

The CDR3 DNA follows: TGTGCCAGTAGTATCGCGGGCAGCTCCTACGAGCAGTACTTC. It translates to CASSIAGSSYEQYF. V gene TRBV19 combines with J gene TRBJ2-7, with TRBD2 as a possible D gene (5 bases). Germline V gene data show CDR1 as LNHDA and CDR2 as SQIVND (reference sequence). The V and J ends lost 3 bases and 0 bases respectively, with 9 bases between them. The length of the CDR3 is 14 residues.

This clone was recorded only once. This chain joins TRBV15 and TRBJ2-2; tentatively, D is TRBD2 (5 bases). V was shortened by 0 bases and J by 8 bases, with 10 bases between the two germline ends. Germline CDR1 is LNHNV and CDR2 is YYDKDF (reference sequence). This CDR3 comprises 14 residues. The CDR3 DNA sequence: TGTGCCACCAGCAGAGATCGAGCGGAAGGGGAGCTGTTTTTT. It is translated as CATSRDRAEGELFF.

The rearrangement joins TRBV6-1 to TRBJ1-6; D is undetermined. CDR3 length equals 17 residues. CDR1 is MNHNS and CDR2 is SASEGT in the germline V gene. With 1 base removed from V and 3 bases from J, the gap between germline ends came to 13 bases. DNA of the CDR3: TGTGCCAGCAGTGAAGTCAGCGGGTGGAGCTATAATTCACCCCTCCACTTT. Translation: CASSEVSGWSYNSPLHF.

This sequence joins TRBV28 and TRBJ1-2; D gene unclear. This CDR3 is 17 amino acids long. CDR1 MDHEN and CDR2 SYDVKM come from the germline V gene. V lost 2 bases and J lost 3, with 19 bases in between. The CDR3 region is CASSLGRGFLRDYGYTF. Written as DNA, the CDR3 is TGTGCCAGCAGTTTAGGCCGCGGGTTTCTGAGGGACTATGGCTACACCTTC.

The rearrangement links TRBV6-6 to TRBJ1-3; tentative D call: TRBD1 (5 bases). The CDR3 has 15 amino acids. V shed 6 bases and J shed 0 bases, with 12 bases lying between them. Germline V CDR1 and CDR2: MNHNY, SVGAGI (reference sequence). As DNA, the CDR3 is TGTGCCAGCAGCAAGGGACGGTCCTCTGGAAACACCATATATTTT. As protein: CASSKGRSSGNTIYF.

The chain combines TRBV7-9 with TRBJ1-2; 9 bases agree with TRBD1. V dropped 5 bases and J dropped 7; count of bases not matched to a gene: 11. This CDR3 comprises 15 residues. The germline V gene encodes CDR1 SEHNR and CDR2 FQNEAQ (reference sequence). CDR3 nucleotide sequence: TGTGCCAGCAGCGCCTTACAGGGGGCCTCGGTTGGCTACACCTTC. Protein: CASSALQGASVGYTF.

The chain is built from TRBV19 and TRBJ2-1; 8 bases are shared with TRBD1. Germline V CDR1 and CDR2: LNHDA, SQIVND (reference sequence). The CDR3 loop spans 16 amino acids. Trimming at V came to 0 bases and at J to 7 bases, leaving 8 bases not matched to a gene. Written as DNA, the CDR3 is TGTGCCAGTAGTATAGACCTAAACAGGGGGGTAAATGAGCAGTTCTTC. Its translation: CASSIDLNRGVNEQFF.

The rearrangement joins TRBV25-1 to TRBJ2-1; 9 bases are shared with TRBD2. V trimming: 3 bases; J trimming: 8 bases; junction bases outside the gene matches: 5. This CDR3 spans 14 amino acids. Germline CDR1 MGHDK, CDR2 SYGVNS. CDR3 residues: CASSELAGRDEQFF. Here the CDR3 DNA reads TGTGCCAGCAGTGAGCTAGCGGGAAGGGATGAGCAGTTCTTC.

This clone was detected once. This rearrangement joins TRBV19 to TRBJ2-1; D may correspond to TRBD1 or TRBD2 (5 bases each). Trimming cost V 9 bases and J 6 bases, with 15 bases left between them. CDR1 is LNHDA and CDR2 is SQIVND in the germline V gene (reference sequence). The CDR3 is made up of 13 amino acids. CDR3 sequence: CASAVGAGNEQFF. In DNA form, the CDR3 reads TGTGCCAGCGCAGTCGGGGCCGGCAATGAGCAGTTCTTC.

The gene calls are TRBV5-5 and TRBJ2-7; D uncertain. In germline, CDR1 is SGHKS, CDR2 YYEKEE (reference sequence). The CDR3 is 14 residues long. V lost 4 bases, J lost 2 bases, and 13 bases lay in between. The CDR3 sequence: CASSLVAGTYEQYV. In DNA form, the CDR3 reads TGTGCCAGCAGCCTCGTGGCAGGCACCTACGAGCAGTACGTC.

The chain combines TRBV28 with TRBJ2-3; 7 nucleotides align to TRBD1. Germline V gene lookup returns CDR1 MDHEN and CDR2 SYDVKM. V lost 3 bases, J lost 6 bases, and 9 bases stayed unmatched. CDR3 length: 15 amino acids. The CDR3 region is CASSFWSGGKDTQYF. For the CDR3, the DNA is TGTGCCAGCAGTTTTTGGTCAGGGGGTAAGGATACGCAGTATTTT.

J is TRBJ1-3 and V is TRBV7-9, with TRBD1 matching 7 bases. Germline trimming cut 3 bases from V and 4 bases from J; bases unmatched to any gene: 9. The CDR3 covers 16 residues. The germline CDR1 and CDR2 sequences are SEHNR and FQNEAQ (reference sequence). Written as DNA, the CDR3 is TGTGCCAGCAGCTTTTACAGGGGCTATGGCGGAAACACCATATATTTT. Residues: CASSFYRGYGGNTIYF.

Concerning this clone itself: At one end, the junction sequence differs from germline, possibly due to a read error. J is TRBJ1-2 and V is TRBV19; D is possibly TRBD1 (5 bases). CDR1 and CDR2 (germline): LNHDA, SQIVND (reference sequence). The CDR3 loop spans 11 amino acids. This CDR3 reads CASSISDIALF. The CDR3 DNA follows: TGTGCCAGTAGTATATCGGACATCGCTCTCTTC.